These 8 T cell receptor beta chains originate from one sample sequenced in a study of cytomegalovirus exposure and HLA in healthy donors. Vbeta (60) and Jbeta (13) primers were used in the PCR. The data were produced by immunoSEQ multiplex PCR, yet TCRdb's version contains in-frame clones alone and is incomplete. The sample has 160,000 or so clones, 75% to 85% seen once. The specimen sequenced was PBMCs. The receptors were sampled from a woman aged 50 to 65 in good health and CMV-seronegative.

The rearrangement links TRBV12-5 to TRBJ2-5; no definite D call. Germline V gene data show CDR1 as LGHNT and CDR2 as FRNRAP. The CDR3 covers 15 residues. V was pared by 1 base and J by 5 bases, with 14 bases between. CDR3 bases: TGTGCTAGTGGTTTGGGCTTAAGAAGCTGGGAGACCCAGTACTTC. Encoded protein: CASGLGLRSWETQYF. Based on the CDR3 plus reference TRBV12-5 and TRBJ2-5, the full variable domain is DARVTQTPRHKVTEMGQEVTMRCQPILGHNTVFWYRQTMMQGLELLAYFRNRAPLDDSGMPKDRFSAEMPDATLATLKIQPSEPRDSAVYFCASGLGLRSWETQYFGPGTRLLVL.

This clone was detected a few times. The CDR3 is CASTREGYEQYF. The CDR3 nucleotides are TGTGCCAGCACCCGCGAGGGCTACGAGCAGTACTTC. The chain links TRBV13 to TRBJ2-7, with TRBD2 as a possible D gene (5 bases). Per germline, CDR1 PRHDT and CDR2 FYEKMQ (reference sequence). Trimming shortened V by 7 bases and J by 3 bases, and 10 bases separated the two germline ends. The CDR3 runs to 12 residues. Supplemented by reference TRBV13 and TRBJ2-7, the full variable domain reads AAGVIQSPRHLIKEKRETATLKCYPIPRHDTVYWYQQGPGQDPQFLISFYEKMQSDKGSIPDRFSAQQFSDYHSELNMSSLELGDSALYFCASTREGYEQYFGPGTRLTVT.

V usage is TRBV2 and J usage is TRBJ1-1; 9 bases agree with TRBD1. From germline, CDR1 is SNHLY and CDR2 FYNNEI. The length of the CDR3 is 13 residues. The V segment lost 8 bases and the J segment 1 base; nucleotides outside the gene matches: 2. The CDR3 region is CASGDRANTEAFF. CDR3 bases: TGTGCCAGCGGGGACAGGGCGAACACTGAAGCTTTCTTT.

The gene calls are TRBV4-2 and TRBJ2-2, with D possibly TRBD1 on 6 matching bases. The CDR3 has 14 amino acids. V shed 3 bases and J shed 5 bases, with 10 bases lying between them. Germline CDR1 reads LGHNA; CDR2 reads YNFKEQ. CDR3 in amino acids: CASSHTQGTGELFF. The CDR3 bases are TGTGCCAGCAGCCATACACAGGGAACCGGGGAGCTGTTTTTT.

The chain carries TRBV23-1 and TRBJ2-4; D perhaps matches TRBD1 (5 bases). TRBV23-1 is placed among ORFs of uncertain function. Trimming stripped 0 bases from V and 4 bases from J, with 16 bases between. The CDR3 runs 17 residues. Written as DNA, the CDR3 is TGCGCCAGCAGTCAATCGGTCCAGGGTAGCAGAAAAAACATTCAGTACTTC. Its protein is CASSQSVQGSRKNIQYF.

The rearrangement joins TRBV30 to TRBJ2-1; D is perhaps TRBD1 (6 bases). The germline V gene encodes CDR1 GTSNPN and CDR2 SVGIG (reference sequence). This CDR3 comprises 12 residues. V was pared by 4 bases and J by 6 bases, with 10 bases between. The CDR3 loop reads CAWTDSVNEQFF. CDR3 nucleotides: TGTGCCTGGACGGACAGTGTCAATGAGCAGTTCTTC.

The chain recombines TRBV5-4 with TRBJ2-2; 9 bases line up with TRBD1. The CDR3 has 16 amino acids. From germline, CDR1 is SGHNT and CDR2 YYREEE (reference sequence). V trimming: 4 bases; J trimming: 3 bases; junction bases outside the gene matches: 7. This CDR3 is CASSLDRGVDTGELFF. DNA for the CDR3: TGTGCCAGCAGCCTAGACAGGGGGGTTGACACCGGGGAGCTGTTTTTT.

This CDR3 is CASSLGSYNEQFF. DNA of the CDR3: TGTGCCAGCAGCTTGGGTAGTTACAATGAGCAGTTCTTC. This chain connects TRBV5-8 to TRBJ2-1; D remains unclear. Trimming stripped 0 bases from V and 4 bases from J, with 5 bases between. The CDR3 sequence is 13 residues long. Germline CDR1 is SGHTS and CDR2 is YDEGEE.